This T cell receptor (beta chain) originates from a study of blood T cell repertoires in COVID-19. Study-level background: Acute and convalescent COVID-19 samples came from the United States, Italy and Spain. T cells, B-cell-depleted T cells, or PBMCs supplied cDNA or gDNA.

Authors' analysis steps: The assay estimated nucleated cells by amplifying reference gene primers. Measured with immunoSEQ multiplex PCR; TCRdb has only the in-frame clones, and not every one. The V and J calls and clone size come from that table; D and trimming were worked out from the DNA. This table has over 45,000 clones, roughly nine tenths appearing once. The germline V gene has CDR1 LGHDT and CDR2 YNNKEL (reference sequence). The ends were cut back, 4 bases at V and 3 bases at J, with 13 bases in the middle. This CDR3 is built from 14 residues. The material sequenced was peripheral blood. This TCR was sampled from a man between 45 and 60 years old with acute or convalescent COVID-19. The chain uses TRBV3-1 (or the pseudogene TRBV3-2) and TRBJ2-7; D possibly corresponds to TRBD2 (6 bases). The CDR3 protein is CASSPPGGFYEQYF. CDR3 bases: TGTGCCAGCAGCCCTCCAGGAGGGTTCTACGAGCAGTACTTC.